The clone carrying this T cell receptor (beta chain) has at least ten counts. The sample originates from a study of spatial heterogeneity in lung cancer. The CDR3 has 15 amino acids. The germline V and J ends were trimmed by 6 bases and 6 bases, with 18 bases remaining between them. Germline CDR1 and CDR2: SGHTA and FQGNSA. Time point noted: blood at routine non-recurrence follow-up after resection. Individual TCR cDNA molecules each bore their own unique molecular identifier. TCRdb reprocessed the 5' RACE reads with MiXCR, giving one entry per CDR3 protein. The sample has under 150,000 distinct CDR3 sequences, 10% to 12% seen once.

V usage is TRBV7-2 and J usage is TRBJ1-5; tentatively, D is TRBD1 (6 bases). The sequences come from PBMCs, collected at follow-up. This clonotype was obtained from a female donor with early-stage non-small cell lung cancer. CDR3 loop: CASSQRDTPFQPQHF. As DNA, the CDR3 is TGTGCCAGCAGTCAAAGGGACACACCCTTTCAGCCCCAGCATTTT. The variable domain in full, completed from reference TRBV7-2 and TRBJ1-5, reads GAGVSQSPSNKVTEKGKDVELRCDPISGHTALYWYRQSLGQGLEFLIYFQGNSAPDKSGLPSDRFSAERTGGSVSTLTIQRTQQEDSAVYLCASSQRDTPFQPQHFGDGTRLSIL.